Below are 24 T cell receptor beta chains sequenced from a single sample in a study of blood T cells in healthy people across ages. Then a second PCR, running roughly 6 to 11 cycles, was carried out with a sample-barcoded 5' primer and a J-beta primer mix. TCRdb processed the 5' RACE reads anew with MiXCR; each CDR3 protein has one entry. The table records almost 550,000 distinct CDR3 sequences, around 24% of them present only once. These data are also associated with another study on T cells of mothers and their children.

The sample comprised blood. These receptors were taken from a boy aged 10-17 years in good health.

The chain has TRBV7-9 and TRBJ1-2; 11 nucleotides align to TRBD1. Germline CDR1 is SEHNR and CDR2 is FQNEAQ (reference sequence). V trimming: 0 bases; J trimming: 8 bases; junction bases outside the gene matches: 5. The length of the CDR3 is 15 residues. The CDR3 is CASSLAGTGGIGYTF. CDR3 bases: TGTGCCAGCAGCTTAGCGGGGACAGGGGGAATCGGCTACACCTTC.

V usage is TRBV21-1 and J usage is TRBJ2-7; the table gives TRBD1 as D, unverified against the DNA. TRBV21-1 is shown as a pseudogene. This CDR3 region has 18 residues. The CDR3 region has the DNA TGTGCCAGCAGCGAAACCTGGACAGGGACCCATGACCCCTACGAGCAGTACTTC. Translating it yields CASSETWTGTHDPYEQYF.

This clonotype was observed a handful of times. This chain links TRBV3-1 with TRBJ1-2; tentative D call: TRBD1 (5 bases). From germline, CDR1 is LGHDT and CDR2 YNNKEL (reference sequence). The V end lost 3 bases, the J end lost 0 bases, and 11 bases lay between the germline ends. The CDR3 is 15 amino acids. The DNA of the CDR3 is TGTGCCAGCAGCCAGTTGCCAGGGTCTAACTATGGCTACACCTTC. Its translation is CASSQLPGSNYGYTF.

The sample holds a few counts of this clonotype. The V call is TRBV6-5, the J call TRBJ2-1, with 7 bases that match TRBD2. The CDR3 consists of 15 residues. V was clipped by 2 bases and J by 7 bases; unmatched bases: 8. Germline loops: CDR1 MNHEY, CDR2 SVGAGI. CDR3 sequence reads: CASSYGRERGNEQFF. In DNA form, the CDR3 reads TGTGCCAGCAGTTACGGGCGGGAGAGGGGAAATGAGCAGTTCTTC.

The V and J genes are TRBV20-1 and TRBJ2-7, with a weak D call TRBD1 (5 bases). The CDR3 has 14 residues. V was clipped by 0 bases and J by 1 base, with 10 bases between them. Germline V gene sequence: CDR1 DFQATT, CDR2 SNEGSKA (reference sequence). CDR3 region: CSARDLPGSYEQYF. The CDR3 bases are TGCAGTGCTAGAGATCTGCCAGGGTCCTACGAGCAGTACTTC.

V and J are TRBV28 and TRBJ2-5, with 7 bases lining up with TRBD1. The end of the DNA aligns better with TRBJ2-1, so the J call may be wrong. This CDR3 contains 14 residues. The germline V gene has CDR1 MDHEN and CDR2 SYDVKM. The CDR3 DNA reads TGTGCCAGCAGTAGAGACAGGGCCCAGGATGAGCAGTTCTTC. This translates into CASSRDRAQDEQFF.

This chain connects TRBV29-1 to TRBJ2-1; 9 positions match TRBD2. The germline CDR1 and CDR2 sequences are SQVTM and ANQGSEA. The CDR3 has 14 amino acids. Trimming cost V 3 bases and J 4 bases; bases outside gene matches: 4. In nucleotides, the CDR3 is TGCAGCGTTGAGGGTCTAGCGGGATACAATGAGCAGTTCTTC. It yields the protein CSVEGLAGYNEQFF.

The V and J genes are TRBV7-9 and TRBJ2-1, with 14 bases lining up with TRBD2. Germline V gene lookup returns CDR1 SEHNR and CDR2 FQNEAQ (reference sequence). This CDR3 comprises 18 residues. The V and J ends lost 3 bases and 5 bases, in that order; junction bases with no gene match: 9. CDR3 DNA sequence: TGTGCCAGCAGCTTCGGACTAGCGGGGGGCCCTCTTAACAATGAGCAGTTCTTC. Its translation: CASSFGLAGGPLNNEQFF.

The chain couples TRBV28 to TRBJ2-7; D is uncertain. V gave up 3 bases and J gave up 2 bases, with 14 bases separating them. The germline CDR1 and CDR2 sequences are MDHEN and SYDVKM. CDR3 length equals 15 residues. This chain's CDR3 is CASSLEGLRPYEQYF. In nucleotides, the CDR3 is TGTGCCAGCAGTTTGGAAGGGTTGCGCCCCTACGAGCAGTACTTC.

V and J are TRBV5-6 and TRBJ2-1; TRBD2 agrees at 11 bases. Trimming took 4 bases from V and 8 from J; bases not matched to a gene: 11. Per the germline V gene, CDR1 is SGHDT and CDR2 is YYEEEE. The CDR3 runs 16 residues. The chain's CDR3 is CASSDLTSGTGYEQFF. The DNA for the CDR3 is TGTGCCAGCAGCGACCTGACTAGCGGGACTGGGTATGAGCAGTTCTTC.

The chain combines TRBV5-1 with TRBJ2-4; 8 bases agree with TRBD1. The length of the CDR3 is 16 residues. V was clipped by 3 bases and J by 0 bases; unmatched bases: 5. Germline CDR1 reads SGHRS; CDR2 reads YFSETQ. For the CDR3, the DNA is TGCGCCAGCAGCTCGACAGGGGCCTTAGCCAAAAACATTCAGTACTTC. This translates into CASSSTGALAKNIQYF. Full variable domain (remainder filled in from reference TRBV5-1 and TRBJ2-4): KAGVTQTPRYLIKTRGQQVTLSCSPISGHRSVSWYQQTPGQGLQFLFEYFSETQRNKGNFPGRFSGRQFSNSRSEMNVSTLELGDSALYLCASSSTGALAKNIQYFGAGTRLSVL.

The chain combines TRBV19 with TRBJ1-1, with no clear D. This CDR3 region has 13 residues. Germline values: CDR1 LNHDA, CDR2 SQIVND (reference sequence). The V and J ends lost 7 bases and 3 bases respectively, with 12 bases between them. Here the CDR3 DNA reads TGTGCCAGTAATCTGGGAAGGGACACTGAAGCTTTCTTT. Translation: CASNLGRDTEAFF.

This clonotype was picked up a small number of times. The genes are TRBV30 and TRBJ2-5; tentatively, D is TRBD1 or TRBD2 (6 bases each). The tail of the sequence fits TRBJ2-1 better, so the J call may be wrong. This CDR3 spans 17 amino acids. The V gene's germline CDR1 is GTSNPN and CDR2 SVGIG (reference sequence). CDR3 region: CACTGREKLSRNNEQFF. CDR3 sequence (DNA): TGTGCCTGTACAGGGCGGGAAAAACTGAGTAGGAACAATGAGCAGTTCTTC.

This clonotype showed up many times. The V and J genes are TRBV11-3 and TRBJ2-2; TRBD2 agrees at 12 bases. Per germline, CDR1 SGHNT and CDR2 YENEEA. V lost 4 bases, J lost 1 base, and 1 base stayed unmatched. The CDR3 length is 16 residues. CDR3 residues: CASSSGLAGNTGELFF. CDR3 in DNA: TGTGCCAGCAGCTCGGGACTAGCGGGGAACACCGGGGAGCTGTTTTTT. The full variable domain, its missing parts supplied by reference TRBV11-3 and TRBJ2-2, is EAGVVQSPRYKIIEKKQPVAFWCNPISGHNTLYWYLQNLGQGPELLIRYENEEAVDDSQLPKDRFSAERLKGVDSTLKIQPAELGDSAVYLCASSSGLAGNTGELFFGEGSRLTVL.

This clonotype was counted ten times or more. CDR3 sequence (DNA): TGCAGCGCGACTAGCGGAGAGTACAATGAGCAGTTCTTC. The encoded protein is CSATSGEYNEQFF. The chain links TRBV29-1 to TRBJ2-1; TRBD2 matches at 9 bases. Losses at the gene ends were 7 bases for V and 4 bases for J; bases not matched to a gene: 5. The germline V gene has CDR1 SQVTM and CDR2 ANQGSEA. This CDR3 has 13 amino acids.

This clonotype was recorded many times. The genes are TRBV29-1 and TRBJ2-3, with 9 nucleotides matching TRBD1. CDR3 length equals 16 residues. Germline CDR1 SQVTM, CDR2 ANQGSEA. The trim removed 2 bases at V and 5 bases at J, leaving 11 bases unmatched. The CDR3 reads CSVERDRDRVGDTQYF. CDR3 nucleotides: TGCAGCGTTGAACGGGATCGGGACAGGGTAGGAGATACGCAGTATTTT.

The V call is TRBV29-1, the J call TRBJ1-3; a weak D match, TRBD1 (5 bases). The CDR3 totals 15 residues. Germline loops: CDR1 SQVTM, CDR2 ANQGSEA. With 1 base removed from V and 2 bases from J, the gap between germline ends came to 12 bases. CDR3 protein: CSVEAMGGAGNTIYF. CDR3 DNA sequence: TGCAGCGTTGAAGCCATGGGAGGGGCTGGAAACACCATATATTTT.

There are many counts of this clonotype. CDR3 sequence: CASSYLTGARSYEQYF. The CDR3 DNA reads TGTGCCAGCAGTTACTTGACAGGGGCCCGCTCCTACGAGCAGTACTTC. The V gene is TRBV6-2 or TRBV6-3, the J gene TRBJ2-7, with 8 positions matching TRBD1. Germline V gene data show CDR1 as MNHEY and CDR2 as SVGEGT. The length of the CDR3 is 16 residues. V lost 1 base to trimming and J lost 0 bases; unmatched junction nucleotides: 5.

The rearrangement links TRBV5-1 to TRBJ2-5; D gene unclear. The J call may be incorrect, as the DNA end agrees better with TRBJ2-7. Germline lookup yields CDR1 SGHRS and CDR2 YFSETQ. The CDR3 length is 14 residues. The CDR3, as DNA: TGCGCCAGCAGCCGTCCCTCCGACACCTACGAGCAGTACTTC. Its translation: CASSRPSDTYEQYF.

A few counts support this clonotype. The rearrangement links TRBV27 to TRBJ1-2; D perhaps matches TRBD1 (5 bases). V gave up 3 bases and J gave up 5 bases, with 10 bases separating them. Germline CDR1 is MNHEY and CDR2 is SMNVEV (reference sequence). This CDR3 has 13 amino acids. The CDR3 loop is CASSLEWGYGYTF. CDR3 bases: TGTGCCAGCAGTTTGGAGTGGGGGTATGGCTACACCTTC.

There are a few counts of this clonotype. The chain recombines TRBV7-9 with TRBJ2-5; TRBD2 might be the D (5 bases). The CDR3 consists of 14 residues. Trimming shortened V by 10 bases and J by 5 bases, and 20 bases separated the two germline ends. Germline CDR1 and CDR2: SEHNR and FQNEAQ (reference sequence). CDR3 amino acids: CATSLMGVRETQYF. CDR3 bases: TGTGCCACTAGCCTTATGGGAGTACGGGAGACCCAGTACTTC. Combining the CDR3 with reference TRBV7-9 and TRBJ2-5 gives the whole variable domain DTGVSQNPRHKITKRGQNVTFRCDPISEHNRLYWYRQTLGQGPEFLTYFQNEAQLEKSRLLSDRFSAERPKGSFSTLEIQRTEQGDSAMYLCATSLMGVRETQYFGPGTRLLVL.

This clonotype was seen more than once but under ten times. The rearrangement joins TRBV24-1 to TRBJ2-5; 8 bases align to TRBD2. CDR1 is KGHDR and CDR2 is SFDVKD in the germline V gene. This CDR3 has 15 residues. With 4 bases clipped from V and 1 base from J, the junction kept 4 bases outside the gene matches. In DNA, the CDR3 is TGTGCCACCAGTGACCCGGGAGGGACCCAAGAGACCCAGTACTTC. This codes for CATSDPGGTQETQYF.

In this sample, this clonotype turned up once. This chain uses TRBV4-2 with TRBJ2-1; tentatively, D is TRBD2 (6 bases). The germline CDR1 and CDR2 sequences are LGHNA and YNFKEQ. Trimming removed 2 bases at V and 4 bases at J, with 15 bases between. This CDR3 is built from 16 residues. CDR3 nucleotide sequence: TGTGCCAGCAGCCAAAACTTCGGGACTGAGTACAATGAGCAGTTCTTC. Amino acid sequence: CASSQNFGTEYNEQFF.

The gene calls are TRBV28 and TRBJ2-2; D call uncertain. V dropped 3 bases and J dropped 7 bases, with 6 bases sitting between them. CDR1 and CDR2 (germline): MDHEN, SYDVKM. The CDR3 has 12 residues. The CDR3 nucleotides read TGTGCCAGCAGTTTGAGGCTCGGGGAGCTGTTTTTT. Translating it yields CASSLRLGELFF. The full variable domain, rest sourced from reference TRBV28 and TRBJ2-2, is DVKVTQSSRYLVKRTGEKVFLECVQDMDHENMFWYRQDPGLGLRLIYFSYDVKMKEKGDIPEGYSVSREKKERFSLILESASTNQTSMYLCASSLRLGELFFGEGSRLTVL.